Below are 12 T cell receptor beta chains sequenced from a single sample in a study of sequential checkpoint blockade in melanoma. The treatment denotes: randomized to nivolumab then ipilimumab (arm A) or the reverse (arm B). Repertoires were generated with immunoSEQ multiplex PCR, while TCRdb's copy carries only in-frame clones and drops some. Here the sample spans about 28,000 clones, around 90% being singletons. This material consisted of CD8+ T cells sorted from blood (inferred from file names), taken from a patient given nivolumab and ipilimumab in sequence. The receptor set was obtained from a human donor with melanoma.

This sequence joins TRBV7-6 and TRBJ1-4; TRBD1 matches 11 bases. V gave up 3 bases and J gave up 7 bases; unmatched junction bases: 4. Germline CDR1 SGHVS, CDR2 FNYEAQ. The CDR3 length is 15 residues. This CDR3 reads CASSLDRGLGEKLFF. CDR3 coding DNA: TGTGCCAGCAGCTTGGACAGGGGGCTTGGTGAAAAACTGTTTTTT.

CDR3: CASSLGRQGSYNEQFF. In DNA, the CDR3 is TGTGCCAGCAGCTTAGGGAGACAGGGATCCTACAATGAGCAGTTCTTC. The chain employs TRBV13 and TRBJ2-1; 7 nucleotides align to TRBD1. V lost 0 bases and J lost 1; bases outside the gene matches: 3. The CDR3 sequence is 16 residues long. Germline V gene lookup returns CDR1 PRHDT and CDR2 FYEKMQ (reference sequence).

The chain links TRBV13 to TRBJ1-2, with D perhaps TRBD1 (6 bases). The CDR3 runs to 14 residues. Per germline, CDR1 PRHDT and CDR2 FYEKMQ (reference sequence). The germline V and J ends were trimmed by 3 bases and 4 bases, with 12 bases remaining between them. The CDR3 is CASSFGGAAYGYTF. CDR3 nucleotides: TGTGCCAGCAGCTTTGGGGGGGCGGCCTATGGCTACACCTTC.

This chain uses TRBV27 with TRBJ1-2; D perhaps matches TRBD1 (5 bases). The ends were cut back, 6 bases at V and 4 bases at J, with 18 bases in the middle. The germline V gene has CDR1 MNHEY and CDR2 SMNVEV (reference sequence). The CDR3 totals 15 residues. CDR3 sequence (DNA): TGTGCCAGCAGACCAGACTCCGGGGGGTTCTATGGCTACACCTTC. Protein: CASRPDSGGFYGYTF.

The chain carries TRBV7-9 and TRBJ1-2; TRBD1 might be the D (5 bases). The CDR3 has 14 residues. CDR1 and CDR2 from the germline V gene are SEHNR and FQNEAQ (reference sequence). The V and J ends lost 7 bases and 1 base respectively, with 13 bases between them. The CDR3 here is CASNPRDSNYGYTF. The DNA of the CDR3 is TGTGCCAGCAACCCTCGAGACAGTAACTATGGCTACACCTTC.

The DNA of the CDR3 is TGCGCCAGCAGCCTTGACAGGGAATGGAGCACTGAAGCTTTCTTT. Amino acid sequence: CASSLDREWSTEAFF. The chain couples TRBV4-3 to TRBJ1-1, with 7 bases lining up with TRBD1. The CDR3 runs 15 residues. CDR1 LGHNA and CDR2 YSLEER come from the germline V gene. V lost 4 bases and J lost 4; bases outside the gene matches: 9.

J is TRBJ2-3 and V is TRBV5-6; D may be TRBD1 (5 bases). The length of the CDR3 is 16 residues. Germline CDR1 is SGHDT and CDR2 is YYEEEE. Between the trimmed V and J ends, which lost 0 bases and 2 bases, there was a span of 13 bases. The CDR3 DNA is TGTGCCAGCAGCTTGGAGTCGTACAGGTCCACAGATACGCAGTATTTT. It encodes CASSLESYRSTDTQYF.

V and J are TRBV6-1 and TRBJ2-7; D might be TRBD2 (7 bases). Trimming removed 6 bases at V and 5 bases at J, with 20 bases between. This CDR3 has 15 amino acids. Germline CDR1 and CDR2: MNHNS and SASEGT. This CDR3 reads CASRREGGSLDEQYV. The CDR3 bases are TGTGCCAGCAGGAGGGAGGGGGGGTCCTTAGACGAGCAGTACGTC.

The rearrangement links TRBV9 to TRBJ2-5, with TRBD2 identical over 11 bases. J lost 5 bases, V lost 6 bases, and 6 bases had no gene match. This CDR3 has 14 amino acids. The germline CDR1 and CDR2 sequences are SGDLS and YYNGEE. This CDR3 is CASTSSGGTETQYF. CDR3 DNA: TGTGCCAGCACCTCTAGCGGGGGGACGGAGACCCAGTACTTC.

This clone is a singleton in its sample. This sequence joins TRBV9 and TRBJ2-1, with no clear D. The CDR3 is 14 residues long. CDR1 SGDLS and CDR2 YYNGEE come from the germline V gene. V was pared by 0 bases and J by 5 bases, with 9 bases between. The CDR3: CASSVGPNNNEQFF. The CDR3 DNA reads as TGTGCCAGCAGCGTAGGGCCAAATAACAATGAGCAGTTCTTC.

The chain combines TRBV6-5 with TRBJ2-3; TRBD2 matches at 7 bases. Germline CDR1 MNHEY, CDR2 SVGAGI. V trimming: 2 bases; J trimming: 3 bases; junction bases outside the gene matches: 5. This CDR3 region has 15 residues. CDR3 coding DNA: TGTGCCAGCAGTTACGCGGGAGAAATGACAGATACGCAGTATTTT. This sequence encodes CASSYAGEMTDTQYF.

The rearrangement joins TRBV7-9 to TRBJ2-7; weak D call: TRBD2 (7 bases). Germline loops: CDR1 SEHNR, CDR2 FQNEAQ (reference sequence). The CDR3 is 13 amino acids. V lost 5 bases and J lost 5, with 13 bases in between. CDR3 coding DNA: TGTGCCAGCAGCCTAGGAGGGGGGGACGAGCAGTACGTC. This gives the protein CASSLGGGDEQYV.